The 31 T cell receptor beta chains below come from one sample, sequenced in a study of T cells after yellow fever vaccination (dated by TCRdb to between 2018 and 2021). The treatment or condition label corresponds to: live attenuated yellow fever vaccine strain. The library came from 5' RACE. Sequencing took place on an Illumina HiSeq 2500. TCRdb itself trimmed the public reads at Q25 with fastp, ran MiXCR and retained productive beta chains. CDR3 protein sequences are deduplicated, and each keeps its most common genes and DNA. For this sample the table gives hundreds of thousands of distinct CDR3 sequences, of which about 7.8% were detected only once. The ten largest make up under 20% of the sample. Sequencing used PBMCs, obtained roughly 45 days after the first yellow fever vaccination. These receptors all stem from a man younger than 35 who received the YFV17D yellow fever vaccine.

This clonotype was seen only a few times. Here the CDR3 reads CASSSSGGALDTQYF. CDR3 DNA sequence: TGTGCCAGCAGCTCGAGCGGGGGGGCCCTTGATACGCAGTATTTT. The V call is TRBV7-2, the J call TRBJ2-3; 10 nucleotides align to TRBD2. The J segment lost 6 bases and the V segment lost 4 bases, leaving 7 bases of the junction unmatched. The germline CDR1 and CDR2 sequences are SGHTA and FQGNSA. The CDR3 runs 15 residues.

The chain joins TRBV13 to TRBJ2-1; the match to TRBD2 covers 11 bases. Germline CDR1 and CDR2: PRHDT and FYEKMQ (reference sequence). The V segment lost 2 bases and the J segment 6 bases; nucleotides outside the gene matches: 6. This CDR3 region has 16 residues. The CDR3 nucleotides are TGTGCCAGCAGCTTAATAGCGGGGGGGCCGGGCAATGAGCAGTTCTTC. It encodes CASSLIAGGPGNEQFF.

The V gene is TRBV15, the J gene TRBJ1-1; the D gene is possibly TRBD1 (6 bases). The V gene lost 4 bases and the J gene lost 3 bases, with 18 bases spanning the gap. Germline CDR1 reads LNHNV; CDR2 reads YYDKDF (reference sequence). CDR3 length: 16 residues. As DNA, the CDR3 is TGTGCCACCAGCAACTCAGAGGGGGTGAGGGACACTGAAGCTTTCTTT. This codes for CATSNSEGVRDTEAFF.

This clonotype was counted a few times. The rearrangement links TRBV19 to TRBJ1-2; TRBD1 matches 7 bases. The V gene end was trimmed by 5 bases and the J gene end by 8 bases; junction bases not matched to a gene: 5. The CDR3 totals 12 residues. Per the germline V gene, CDR1 is LNHDA and CDR2 is SQIVND (reference sequence). CDR3 sequence reads: CASSGDRPGYTF. Written as DNA, the CDR3 is TGTGCCAGTAGTGGGGACAGACCGGGCTACACCTTC.

The J gene is TRBJ2-2, the V gene TRBV6-1; 14 bases align to TRBD2. J lost 5 bases, V lost 6 bases, and 2 bases had no gene match. The length of the CDR3 is 15 residues. CDR1 is MNHNS and CDR2 is SASEGT in the germline V gene. The CDR3 DNA reads as TGTGCCAGCAGCCGGACTAGCGGGGGGACCGGGGAGCTGTTTTTT. The encoded protein is CASSRTSGGTGELFF.

This clonotype has more than one count but fewer than ten. This chain uses TRBV6-2 or TRBV6-3 with TRBJ2-7; 13 bases match TRBD2. This CDR3 has 14 amino acids. Germline V gene lookup returns CDR1 MNHEY and CDR2 SVGEGT. J gave up 6 bases and V 5 bases, and 4 bases lay outside the gene matches. The CDR3 sequence is CASSQTSGGPEQYV. The CDR3 DNA reads as TGTGCCAGCAGTCAGACTAGCGGGGGGCCCGAGCAGTACGTC.

The V and J genes are TRBV6-5 and TRBJ2-1, with 8 bases that match TRBD2. V trimming: 4 bases; J trimming: 6 bases; junction bases outside the gene matches: 8. This CDR3 comprises 15 residues. Germline V gene sequence: CDR1 MNHEY, CDR2 SVGAGI. The CDR3 here is CASSFVKRGLNEQFF. CDR3 DNA sequence: TGTGCCAGCAGTTTCGTAAAGCGGGGGCTCAATGAGCAGTTCTTC.

In the case of this clonotype: This could be a read error, since a much larger clone is one nucleotide away. The CDR3 spells CASSLLQETQYF. The CDR3 nucleotides read TGCGCCAGCAGCTTGCTCCAAGAGACCCAGTACTTC. The gene calls are TRBV5-1 and TRBJ2-5; D remains unclear. Trimming cost V 1 base and J 1 base, with 2 bases left between them. The CDR3 has 12 residues. CDR1 and CDR2 (germline): SGHRS, YFSETQ. The whole variable domain, remainder taken from reference TRBV5-1 and TRBJ2-5, is KAGVTQTPRYLIKTRGQQVTLSCSPISGHRSVSWYQQTPGQGLQFLFEYFSETQRNKGNFPGRFSGRQFSNSRSEMNVSTLELGDSALYLCASSLLQETQYFGPGTRLLVL.

On this clonotype itself: At one end the junction does not follow the germline gene, possibly because of a read error. The chain employs TRBV4-3 and TRBJ1-2; D is perhaps TRBD1 (6 bases). The germline gives CDR1 LGHNA, CDR2 YSLEER. The CDR3 spans 14 residues. CDR3 residues: CAGSQGGYYYGYTF. DNA for the CDR3: TGCGCCGGCAGCCAAGGGGGATACTACTATGGCTACACCTTC.

The rearrangement uses TRBV4-3 and TRBJ2-2; weak D call: TRBD1 (5 bases). This CDR3 has 16 residues. CDR1 is LGHNA and CDR2 is YSLEER in the germline V gene. The germline V and J ends were trimmed by 0 bases and 0 bases, with 8 bases remaining between them. CDR3 coding DNA: TGCGCCAGCAGCCAAGAGTCAGGGACGAACACCGGGGAGCTGTTTTTT. As protein: CASSQESGTNTGELFF.

The rearrangement uses TRBV18 and TRBJ1-1; the D gene is possibly TRBD1 (6 bases). Germline V gives CDR1 KGHSH, CDR2 LQKENI. V was pared by 2 bases and J by 11 bases, with 12 bases between. CDR3 length equals 12 residues. The CDR3 spells CASSPSGARAFF. The CDR3 region has the DNA TGTGCCAGCTCACCATCGGGGGCGCGGGCTTTCTTT.

This clonotype showed up just a few times. V usage is TRBV29-1 and J usage is TRBJ2-5; TRBD2 aligns across 7 bases. V was clipped by 4 bases and J by 2 bases; unmatched bases: 4. CDR1 is SQVTM, CDR2 ANQGSEA, per germline. The CDR3 totals 13 residues. This chain's CDR3 is CSVVMGGQETQYF. CDR3 bases: TGCAGCGTTGTAATGGGAGGGCAAGAGACCCAGTACTTC.

This clonotype was seen only a few times. This chain links TRBV12-3 or TRBV12-4 with TRBJ2-5; TRBD1 is a possible D gene (7 bases). This CDR3 comprises 13 residues. The V and J ends lost 6 bases and 5 bases respectively, with 13 bases between them. CDR3 residues: CASSAGQRETQYF. In DNA form, the CDR3 reads TGTGCCAGCAGCGCGGGACAGAGGGAGACCCAGTACTTC.

This clonotype was observed many times. The V call is TRBV2, the J call TRBJ2-7, with 8 bases that match TRBD1. CDR3 length equals 14 residues. CDR1 and CDR2 from the germline V gene are SNHLY and FYNNEI. V lost 2 bases and J lost 2; bases outside the gene matches: 2. CDR3 residues: CASSEQGATYEQYV. For the CDR3, the DNA is TGTGCCAGCAGTGAACAGGGGGCGACCTACGAGCAGTACGTC.

This clonotype was seen a few times. The chain joins TRBV5-4 to TRBJ2-1, with D tentatively TRBD1 (5 bases). CDR1 SGHNT and CDR2 YYREEE come from the germline V gene (reference sequence). The CDR3 length is 18 residues. The ends were cut back, 1 base at V and 0 bases at J, with 17 bases in the middle. CDR3 region: CASSLPEDTSRSYNEQFF. The CDR3 DNA reads TGTGCCAGCAGCTTGCCCGAGGACACATCCCGCTCCTACAATGAGCAGTTCTTC.

CDR3 in DNA: TGTGCCAGTAGTATAGTCAGGGGGCGCGAAATGGCCAAAAACATTCAGTACTTC. Translation: CASSIVRGREMAKNIQYF. The chain has TRBV19 and TRBJ2-4; 8 nucleotides match TRBD1. The V and J ends lost 1 base and 1 base, in that order; junction bases with no gene match: 9. Germline-derived CDR1 and CDR2 are LNHDA and SQIVND (reference sequence). The length of the CDR3 is 18 residues. The full variable domain, with the rest looked up from reference TRBV19 and TRBJ2-4, is DGGITQSPKYLFRKEGQNVTLSCEQNLNHDAMYWYRQDPGQGLRLIYYSQIVNDFQKGDIAEGYSVSREKKESFPLTVTSAQKNPTAFYLCASSIVRGREMAKNIQYFGAGTRLSVL.

The V call is TRBV7-9, the J call TRBJ1-6; no clear D gene. CDR1 and CDR2 (germline): SEHNR, FQNEAQ (reference sequence). There are 14 residues in the CDR3. V lost 3 bases and J lost 3, with 6 bases in between. As DNA, the CDR3 is TGTGCCAGCAGCTTTGCCAGCTATAATTCACCCCTCCACTTT. Translating it yields CASSFASYNSPLHF.

This clonotype was observed a handful of times. The chain carries TRBV4-3 and TRBJ1-2, with 10 bases fitting TRBD1. The CDR3 loop spans 17 amino acids. V gave up 1 base and J gave up 4 bases; unmatched junction bases: 9. The germline CDR1 and CDR2 sequences are LGHNA and YSLEER. The CDR3: CASSQVGPGQGTYGYTF. CDR3 coding DNA: TGCGCCAGCAGCCAAGTAGGGCCGGGACAGGGGACCTATGGCTACACCTTC.

This chain joins TRBV19 and TRBJ1-4, with no clear D. Germline loops: CDR1 LNHDA, CDR2 SQIVND (reference sequence). Deletions cut 6 bases from V and 6 bases from J, with 5 bases between. This CDR3 has 11 amino acids. The CDR3 loop is CASRMYEKLFF. The DNA for the CDR3 is TGTGCCAGTAGGATGTATGAAAAACTGTTTTTT. Supplemented by reference TRBV19 and TRBJ1-4, the full variable domain reads DGGITQSPKYLFRKEGQNVTLSCEQNLNHDAMYWYRQDPGQGLRLIYYSQIVNDFQKGDIAEGYSVSREKKESFPLTVTSAQKNPTAFYLCASRMYEKLFFGSGTQLSVL.

This clonotype was seen more than once but under ten times. The chain joins TRBV5-1 to TRBJ2-5; tentatively, D is TRBD2 (6 bases). The CDR3 runs 15 residues. Germline V gene sequence: CDR1 SGHRS, CDR2 YFSETQ. V was shortened by 0 bases and J by 5 bases, with 14 bases between the two germline ends. CDR3 in DNA: TGCGCCAGCAGCTTGGAACCGGGGAGGAAGGAGACCCAGTACTTC. Residues: CASSLEPGRKETQYF.

The chain couples TRBV28 to TRBJ2-3; D is tentatively TRBD1 or TRBD2 (5 bases each). CDR1 and CDR2 (germline): MDHEN, SYDVKM. Trimming pared 4 bases from V and 5 bases from J, leaving 13 bases between. CDR3 length equals 14 residues. Here the CDR3 reads CASSWGSAGDTQYF. CDR3 DNA sequence: TGTGCCAGCAGTTGGGGGTCTGCGGGAGATACGCAGTATTTT.

The chain joins TRBV28 to TRBJ2-1; 11 bases map to TRBD2. The ends lost 5 bases at V and 9 bases at J; junction bases unmatched: 6. Germline V lookup: CDR1 MDHEN, CDR2 SYDVKM. The CDR3 length is 14 residues. The CDR3 loop reads CASSVSGGAGEQFF. In nucleotides, the CDR3 is TGTGCCAGCAGTGTTAGCGGGGGGGCGGGTGAGCAGTTCTTC.

This clonotype was recorded at least ten times. The V and J genes are TRBV5-1 and TRBJ2-7; D call uncertain. The CDR3 extends over 14 amino acids. The germline V and J ends were trimmed by 1 base and 0 bases, with 8 bases remaining between them. The germline V gene encodes CDR1 SGHRS and CDR2 YFSETQ. The CDR3 reads CASSLSGVSYEQYF. The CDR3 DNA reads TGCGCCAGCAGCTTGAGTGGGGTCTCCTACGAGCAGTACTTC.

This clonotype was picked up a small number of times. The chain recombines TRBV18 with TRBJ1-2; D not resolved. V lost 5 bases to trimming and J lost 6 bases, with 13 bases between them. Germline loops: CDR1 KGHSH, CDR2 LQKENI. CDR3 size: 13 residues. CDR3 amino acids: CASSETSEHGYTF. CDR3 DNA sequence: TGTGCCAGCTCAGAGACTTCTGAACATGGCTACACCTTC.

This clonotype turned up a few times. V and J are TRBV5-1 and TRBJ2-7; 11 nucleotides line up with TRBD2. The V gene end was trimmed by 0 bases and the J gene end by 7 bases; junction bases not matched to a gene: 12. This CDR3 is 17 amino acids long. CDR1 and CDR2 from the germline V gene are SGHRS and YFSETQ. In DNA, the CDR3 is TGCGCCAGCAGCTTGGCCCCAACTAGCGGGGGAATTTGGGAGCAGTACGTC. The encoded protein is CASSLAPTSGGIWEQYV.

The V gene is TRBV9, the J gene TRBJ2-6, with D hard to call. Germline CDR1 is SGDLS and CDR2 is YYNGEE. Trimming removed 4 bases from V and 0 bases from J, with 14 bases in between. The CDR3 sequence is 17 residues long. CDR3 bases: TGTGCCAGCAGCTCCCGACCCTACAGCTCTGGGGCCAACGTCCTGACTTTC. Its translation is CASSSRPYSSGANVLTF.

This clonotype has only a few counts. The chain recombines TRBV28 with TRBJ2-7; D is perhaps TRBD1 or TRBD2 (6 bases each). V lost 1 base, J lost 5 bases, and 15 bases lay in between. The CDR3 spans 15 residues. Germline lookup yields CDR1 MDHEN and CDR2 SYDVKM. The CDR3 region has the DNA TGTGCCAGCAGTTTATCGGGCAGTAGGGGGGACGAGCAGTACGTC. This codes for CASSLSGSRGDEQYV.

CDR3 amino acids: CASSLGGASDTQYF. Written as DNA, the CDR3 is TGTGCCAGCAGTTTAGGGGGGGCCTCAGATACGCAGTATTTT. This chain joins TRBV27 and TRBJ2-3; D is perhaps TRBD2 (7 bases). CDR1 and CDR2 (germline): MNHEY, SMNVEV (reference sequence). The ends were cut back, 2 bases at V and 4 bases at J, with 10 bases in the middle. CDR3 length equals 14 residues.

The genes are TRBV11-2 and TRBJ1-5, with a weak D call TRBD1 (5 bases). Germline V CDR1 and CDR2: SGHAT, FQNNGV. The CDR3 totals 18 residues. V was trimmed by 5 bases and J by 4 bases, leaving 24 bases between them. CDR3 sequence (DNA): TGTGCCAGCAGCCCCGGGGGGGGGAGAAGTGTTATAAATCAGCCCCAGCATTTT. Its protein is CASSPGGGRSVINQPQHF.

In this sample, this clonotype is medium-sized. The chain uses TRBV4-2 and TRBJ2-5; 15 bases map to TRBD2. CDR1 is LGHNA and CDR2 is YNFKEQ in the germline V gene. The CDR3 runs 16 residues. Trimming at V came to 2 bases and at J to 5 bases, leaving 3 bases not matched to a gene. CDR3 sequence (DNA): TGTGCCAGCAGCCAAACCGGGACTAGCGGGGGGGAGACCCAGTACTTC. Residues: CASSQTGTSGGETQYF.

This clonotype was counted a few times. This chain joins TRBV5-1 and TRBJ1-1, with D possibly being TRBD1 (5 bases). The CDR3 totals 14 residues. Germline values: CDR1 SGHRS, CDR2 YFSETQ. The V end was cut by 3 bases, the J end by 1 base, with 10 bases between. CDR3 sequence: CASSSFGGNTEAFF. CDR3 nucleotides: TGCGCCAGCAGCTCCTTCGGGGGGAACACTGAAGCTTTCTTT.